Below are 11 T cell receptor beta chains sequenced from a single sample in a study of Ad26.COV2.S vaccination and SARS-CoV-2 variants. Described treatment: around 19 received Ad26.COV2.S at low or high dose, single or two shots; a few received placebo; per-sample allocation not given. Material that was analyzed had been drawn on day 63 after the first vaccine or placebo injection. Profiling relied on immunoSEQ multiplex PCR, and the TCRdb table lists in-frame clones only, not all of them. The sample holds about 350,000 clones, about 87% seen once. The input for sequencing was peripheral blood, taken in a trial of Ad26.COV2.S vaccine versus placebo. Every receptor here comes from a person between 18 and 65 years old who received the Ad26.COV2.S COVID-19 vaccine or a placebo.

The chain's CDR3 is CASSDSGANNEKLFF. In DNA form, the CDR3 reads TGTGCCAGCAGTGACTCGGGGGCAAATAATGAAAAACTGTTTTTT. V and J are TRBV25-1 and TRBJ1-4; maybe TRBD1 (6 bases). Germline V gene sequence: CDR1 MGHDK, CDR2 SYGVNS. The CDR3 is 15 amino acids. The V and J ends lost 3 bases and 4 bases respectively, with 12 bases between them.

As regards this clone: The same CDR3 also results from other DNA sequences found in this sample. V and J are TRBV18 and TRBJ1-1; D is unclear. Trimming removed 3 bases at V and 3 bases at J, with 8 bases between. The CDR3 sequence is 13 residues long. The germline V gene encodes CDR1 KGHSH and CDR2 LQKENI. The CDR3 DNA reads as TGTGCCAGCTCACCTCGGGGAGACACTGAAGCTTTCTTT. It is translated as CASSPRGDTEAFF. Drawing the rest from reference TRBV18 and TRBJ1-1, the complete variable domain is NAGVMQNPRHLVRRRGQEARLRCSPMKGHSHVYWYRQLPEEGLKFMVYLQKENIIDESGMPKERFSAEFPKEGPSILRIQQVVRGDSAAYFCASSPRGDTEAFFGQGTRLTVV.

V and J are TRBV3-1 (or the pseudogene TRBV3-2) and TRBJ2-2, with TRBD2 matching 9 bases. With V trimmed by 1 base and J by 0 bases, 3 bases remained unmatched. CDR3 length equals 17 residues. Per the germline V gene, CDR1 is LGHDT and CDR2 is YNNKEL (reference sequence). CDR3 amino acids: CASSQVAGGSNTGELFF. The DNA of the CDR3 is TGTGCCAGCAGCCAAGTTGCGGGGGGGTCGAACACCGGGGAGCTGTTTTTT.

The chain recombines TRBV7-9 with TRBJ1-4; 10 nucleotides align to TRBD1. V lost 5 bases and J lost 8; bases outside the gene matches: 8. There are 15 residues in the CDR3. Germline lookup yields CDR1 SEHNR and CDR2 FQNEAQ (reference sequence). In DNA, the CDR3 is TGTGCCAGCAGCCCACCGGACAGGGGGTACGAAAAACTGTTTTTT. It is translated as CASSPPDRGYEKLFF.

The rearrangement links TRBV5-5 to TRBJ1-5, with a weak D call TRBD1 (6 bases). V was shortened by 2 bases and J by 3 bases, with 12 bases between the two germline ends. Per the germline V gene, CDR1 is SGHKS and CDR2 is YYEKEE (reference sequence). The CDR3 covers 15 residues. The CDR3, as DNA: TGTGCCAGCAGCTTACTGGACAGCTACAATCAGCCCCAGCATTTT. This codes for CASSLLDSYNQPQHF.

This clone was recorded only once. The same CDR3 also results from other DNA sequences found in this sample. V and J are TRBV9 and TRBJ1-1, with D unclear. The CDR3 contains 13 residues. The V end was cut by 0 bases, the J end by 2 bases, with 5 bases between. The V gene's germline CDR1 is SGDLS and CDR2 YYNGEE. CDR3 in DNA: TGTGCCAGCAGCGTAGTCGACAACACTGAAGCTTTCTTT. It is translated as CASSVVDNTEAFF. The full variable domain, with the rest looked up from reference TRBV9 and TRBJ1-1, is DSGVTQTPKHLITATGQRVTLRCSPRSGDLSVYWYQQSLDQGLQFLIQYYNGEERAKGNILERFSAQQFPDLHSELNLSSLELGDSALYFCASSVVDNTEAFFGQGTRLTVV.

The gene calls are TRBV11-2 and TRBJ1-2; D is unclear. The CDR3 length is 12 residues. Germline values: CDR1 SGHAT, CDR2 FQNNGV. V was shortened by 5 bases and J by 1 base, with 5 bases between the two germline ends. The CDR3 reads CASSIDNYGYTF. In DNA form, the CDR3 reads TGTGCCAGCAGCATCGATAACTATGGCTACACCTTC.

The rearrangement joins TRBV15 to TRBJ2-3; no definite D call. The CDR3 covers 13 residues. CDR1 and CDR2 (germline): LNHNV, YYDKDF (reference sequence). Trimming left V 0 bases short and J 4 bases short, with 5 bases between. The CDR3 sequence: CATSRDPSDTQYF. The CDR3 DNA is TGTGCCACCAGCAGAGATCCGTCAGATACGCAGTATTTT.

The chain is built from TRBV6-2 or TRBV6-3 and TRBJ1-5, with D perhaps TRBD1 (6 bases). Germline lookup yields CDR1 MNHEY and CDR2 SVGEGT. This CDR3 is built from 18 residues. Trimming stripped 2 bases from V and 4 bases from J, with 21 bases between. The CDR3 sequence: CASSYRMPQGRENQPQHF. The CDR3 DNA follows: TGTGCCAGCAGTTACCGGATGCCCCAGGGGAGGGAGAATCAGCCCCAGCATTTT.

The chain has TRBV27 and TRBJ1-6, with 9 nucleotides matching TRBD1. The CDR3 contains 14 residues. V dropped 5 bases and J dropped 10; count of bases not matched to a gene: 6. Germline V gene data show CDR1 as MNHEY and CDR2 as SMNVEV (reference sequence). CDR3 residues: CASSEQGARSPLHF. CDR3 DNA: TGTGCCAGCAGTGAACAGGGGGCACGGTCACCCCTCCACTTT.

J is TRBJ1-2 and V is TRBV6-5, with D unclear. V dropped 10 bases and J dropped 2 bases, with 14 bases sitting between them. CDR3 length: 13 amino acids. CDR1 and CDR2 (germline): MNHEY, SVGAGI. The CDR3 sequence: CATFGPINYGYTF. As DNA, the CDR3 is TGTGCCACCTTCGGACCGATAAACTATGGCTACACCTTC.